The 24 T cell receptor beta chains presented below share a single source sample, sequenced in a study of cytomegalovirus exposure and HLA in healthy donors. PCR amplification relied on 60 Vbeta primers (plus 13 Jbeta primers). The data were produced by immunoSEQ multiplex PCR, yet TCRdb's version contains in-frame clones alone and is incomplete. The sample lists just under 70,000 clones; roughly four fifths were seen once. The sample comprised PBMCs. The receptors originated from a human donor in good health.

CDR3 loop: CASSTGHSGGGPETQYF. CDR3 sequence (DNA): TGTGCCAGCAGCACAGGGCATAGCGGGGGGGGCCCTGAGACCCAGTACTTC. The chain has TRBV7-9 and TRBJ2-5; 11 bases agree with TRBD2. Germline V lookup: CDR1 SEHNR, CDR2 FQNEAQ (reference sequence). V dropped 5 bases and J dropped 5; count of bases not matched to a gene: 13. This CDR3 spans 17 amino acids.

This clone was seen a few times. The chain carries TRBV5-6 and TRBJ2-6, with 11 bases lining up with TRBD1. There are 18 residues in the CDR3. V shed 5 bases, J shed 2 bases, and the junction held 9 bases outside the gene matches. CDR1 is SGHDT, CDR2 YYEEEE, per germline. CDR3 region: CASSPAGQGVAGANVLTF. The CDR3 DNA is TGTGCCAGCAGTCCGGCGGGACAGGGGGTGGCTGGGGCCAACGTCCTGACTTTC.

V usage is TRBV2 and J usage is TRBJ2-7, with unresolved D. In germline, CDR1 is SNHLY, CDR2 FYNNEI. The CDR3 extends over 11 amino acids. V was cut by 6 bases and J by 3 bases, with 6 bases left in between. The chain's CDR3 is CASRSFYEQYF. The CDR3 coding sequence is TGTGCCAGCAGGTCGTTCTACGAGCAGTACTTC.

CDR3 in amino acids: CASSFSTANTEAFF. CDR3 nucleotide sequence: TGCGCCAGCAGCTTTAGTACCGCGAACACTGAAGCTTTCTTT. V gene TRBV5-1 combines with J gene TRBJ1-1; the D is unclear. Germline-derived CDR1 and CDR2 are SGHRS and YFSETQ. The CDR3 contains 14 residues. With 2 bases removed from V and 1 base from J, the gap between germline ends came to 9 bases.

The gene calls are TRBV27 and TRBJ2-7; 7 nucleotides agree with TRBD2. CDR1 MNHEY and CDR2 SMNVEV come from the germline V gene (reference sequence). V dropped 5 bases and J dropped 0; count of bases not matched to a gene: 7. CDR3 length: 15 residues. In DNA, the CDR3 is TGTGCCAGCAGTCCGACTAGCCCTCACTCCTACGAGCAGTACTTC. The encoded protein is CASSPTSPHSYEQYF.

This clone appeared a few times. The CDR3 region is CASSDDMSSGNTIYF. CDR3 DNA sequence: TGTGCCAGCAGTGACGACATGAGCTCTGGAAACACCATATATTTT. The chain joins TRBV6-1 to TRBJ1-3; D uncertain. V gave up 3 bases and J gave up 0 bases, with 9 bases separating them. The CDR3 loop spans 15 amino acids. The germline CDR1 and CDR2 sequences are MNHNS and SASEGT.

This chain links TRBV21-1 with TRBJ2-7; TRBD1, the table's D call, was not compared with the DNA. TRBV21-1 represents a pseudogene. This CDR3 has 12 residues. Here the CDR3 DNA reads TGTGCCAGCAGTGACACTTCCTACGAGCAGTACTTC. Translated: CASSDTSYEQYF.

The chain combines TRBV5-1 with TRBJ1-1; D is unresolved. Germline CDR1 is SGHRS and CDR2 is YFSETQ. The CDR3 is 14 amino acids. V dropped 0 bases and J dropped 0 bases, with 6 bases sitting between them. Here the CDR3 DNA reads TGCGCCAGCAGCTTGGGAAGCATGAACACTGAAGCTTTCTTT. Translating gives CASSLGSMNTEAFF.

The chain uses TRBV25-1 and TRBJ1-4, with TRBD1 matching over 7 bases. CDR1 is MGHDK, CDR2 SYGVNS, per germline. V trimming: 3 bases; J trimming: 10 bases; junction bases outside the gene matches: 5. The CDR3 consists of 13 residues. In DNA, the CDR3 is TGTGCCAGCAGTGATGGGACAGCGCGAAAACTGTTTTTT. It translates to CASSDGTARKLFF.

The CDR3 DNA is TGTGCCTGGAGTGTACGGATGGCTAGCCCCACAGATACGCAGTATTTT. This gives the protein CAWSVRMASPTDTQYF. The rearrangement uses TRBV30 and TRBJ2-3; D might be TRBD2 (5 bases). V was trimmed by 0 bases and J by 2 bases, leaving 15 bases between them. Germline assignment: CDR1 GTSNPN and CDR2 SVGIG (reference sequence). The CDR3 sequence is 16 residues long.

The chain carries TRBV27 and TRBJ1-1; the D gene is possibly TRBD1 (6 bases). This CDR3 contains 15 residues. Trimming left V 4 bases short and J 6 bases short, with 18 bases between. CDR1 is MNHEY and CDR2 is SMNVEV in the germline V gene (reference sequence). The CDR3 DNA reads TGTGCCAGCAGTTCCCTACAGGGTTATATCGCTGAAGCTTTCTTT. It yields the protein CASSSLQGYIAEAFF.

The count of this clone is one. The rearrangement joins TRBV5-1 to TRBJ1-3, with D possibly being TRBD1 (6 bases). Germline CDR1 is SGHRS and CDR2 is YFSETQ. Trimming pared 0 bases from V and 3 bases from J, leaving 13 bases between. The CDR3 is made up of 16 amino acids. CDR3: CASSLEQGAVGNTIYF. Here the CDR3 DNA reads TGCGCCAGCAGCTTGGAACAGGGCGCTGTTGGAAACACCATATATTTT. The full variable domain, rest sourced from reference TRBV5-1 and TRBJ1-3, is KAGVTQTPRYLIKTRGQQVTLSCSPISGHRSVSWYQQTPGQGLQFLFEYFSETQRNKGNFPGRFSGRQFSNSRSEMNVSTLELGDSALYLCASSLEQGAVGNTIYFGEGSWLTVV.

This rearrangement joins TRBV7-9 to TRBJ1-1; possible D gene TRBD1, 5 bases. CDR1 is SEHNR and CDR2 is FQNEAQ in the germline V gene (reference sequence). Trimming took 4 bases from V and 11 from J, leaving 23 bases between them. This CDR3 comprises 15 residues. The CDR3 region is CASSSTSVQGSTAFF. The CDR3 region has the DNA TGTGCCAGCAGCTCGACGTCGGTCCAGGGTTCTACGGCTTTCTTT.

This clone was observed a few times. The chain has TRBV15 and TRBJ1-5; no clear D gene. The CDR3 length is 13 residues. With 6 bases removed from V and 1 base from J, the gap between germline ends came to 7 bases. Germline lookup yields CDR1 LNHNV and CDR2 YYDKDF (reference sequence). The CDR3: CATSAGSNQPQHF. DNA of the CDR3: TGTGCCACCAGTGCGGGAAGCAATCAGCCCCAGCATTTT.

The rearrangement links TRBV5-1 to TRBJ1-4; possibly TRBD1 for D (6 bases). Germline CDR1 is SGHRS and CDR2 is YFSETQ. The CDR3 runs to 14 residues. V shed 2 bases and J shed 3 bases, with 8 bases lying between them. The CDR3: CASSFGQPNEKLFF. The CDR3 region has the DNA TGCGCCAGCAGCTTCGGACAGCCTAATGAAAAACTGTTTTTT. The entire variable domain, with the rest obtained from reference TRBV5-1 and TRBJ1-4, is as follows: KAGVTQTPRYLIKTRGQQVTLSCSPISGHRSVSWYQQTPGQGLQFLFEYFSETQRNKGNFPGRFSGRQFSNSRSEMNVSTLELGDSALYLCASSFGQPNEKLFFGSGTQLSVL.

The CDR3, as DNA: TGCGCCAGCGCCCCCCAAGCGGGGGGTTCCTACAATGAGCAGTTCTTC. The encoded protein is CASAPQAGGSYNEQFF. The rearrangement uses TRBV5-1 and TRBJ2-1, with 9 nucleotides matching TRBD2. The CDR3 is 16 residues long. CDR1 is SGHRS and CDR2 is YFSETQ in the germline V gene. V shed 7 bases, J shed 1 base, and the junction held 9 bases outside the gene matches.

The V and J genes are TRBV7-9 and TRBJ1-6, with TRBD1 matching 7 bases. Unmatched junction bases numbered 5, after V lost 3 bases and J lost 6 bases. The germline gives CDR1 SEHNR, CDR2 FQNEAQ (reference sequence). This CDR3 has 15 amino acids. CDR3 region: CASSFKGTANSPLHF. The CDR3, as DNA: TGTGCCAGCAGCTTCAAAGGGACAGCTAATTCACCCCTCCACTTT.

V usage is TRBV19 and J usage is TRBJ1-1, with 9 positions matching TRBD1. Germline CDR1 and CDR2: LNHDA and SQIVND (reference sequence). The CDR3 length is 13 residues. V lost 6 bases and J lost 5; bases outside the gene matches: 4. The CDR3 loop reads CASRDRGYTEAFF. The CDR3 nucleotides read TGTGCCAGTAGGGACAGGGGATATACTGAAGCTTTCTTT. The full variable domain, in which reference TRBV19 and TRBJ1-1 provide the parts outside the CDR3, is DGGITQSPKYLFRKEGQNVTLSCEQNLNHDAMYWYRQDPGQGLRLIYYSQIVNDFQKGDIAEGYSVSREKKESFPLTVTSAQKNPTAFYLCASRDRGYTEAFFGQGTRLTVV.

The chain joins TRBV19 to TRBJ1-1; TRBD1 aligns across 7 bases. The germline CDR1 and CDR2 sequences are LNHDA and SQIVND (reference sequence). V dropped 2 bases and J dropped 5; count of bases not matched to a gene: 5. This CDR3 comprises 14 residues. DNA of the CDR3: TGTGCCAGTAGTATAATTCAGGGGGGAACTGAAGCTTTCTTT. Translated, it gives CASSIIQGGTEAFF.

The chain links TRBV27 to TRBJ2-7, with D perhaps TRBD1 (6 bases). The V end lost 0 bases, the J end lost 0 bases, and 9 bases lay between the germline ends. Germline V gene data show CDR1 as MNHEY and CDR2 as SMNVEV (reference sequence). The CDR3 covers 15 residues. For the CDR3, the DNA is TGTGCCAGCAGTTTATCAGGGACAATCTCCTACGAGCAGTACTTC. Translated: CASSLSGTISYEQYF.

The CDR3 reads CASSPGLTGNEQFF. CDR3 sequence (DNA): TGTGCCAGCTCACCAGGCCTGACTGGGAATGAGCAGTTCTTC. The genes are TRBV18 and TRBJ2-1, with D unresolved. The CDR3 has 14 amino acids. Trimming removed 2 bases from V and 7 bases from J, with 12 bases in between. Germline CDR1 reads KGHSH; CDR2 reads LQKENI.

The chain joins TRBV6-1 to TRBJ2-5; TRBD1 is a possible D gene (6 bases). Trimming cost V 2 bases and J 4 bases, with 11 bases left between them. The V gene's germline CDR1 is MNHNS and CDR2 SASEGT. This CDR3 comprises 14 residues. The CDR3 spells CASSESWGRETQYF. The CDR3 DNA follows: TGTGCCAGCAGTGAATCGTGGGGGCGAGAGACCCAGTACTTC.

V is TRBV7-9 and J is TRBJ2-7; D is uncertain. Trimming shortened V by 5 bases and J by 6 bases, and 14 bases separated the two germline ends. Germline loops: CDR1 SEHNR, CDR2 FQNEAQ (reference sequence). This CDR3 has 13 amino acids. As DNA, the CDR3 is TGTGCCAGCAGCCCCGCCAGGCTGAGCGAGCAGTACTTC. Protein: CASSPARLSEQYF. The full variable domain, in which reference TRBV7-9 and TRBJ2-7 provide the parts outside the CDR3, is DTGVSQNPRHKITKRGQNVTFRCDPISEHNRLYWYRQTLGQGPEFLTYFQNEAQLEKSRLLSDRFSAERPKGSFSTLEIQRTEQGDSAMYLCASSPARLSEQYFGPGTRLTVT.

This chain links TRBV5-4 with TRBJ2-5; TRBD2 matches 13 bases. Germline CDR1 reads SGHNT; CDR2 reads YYREEE (reference sequence). With 5 bases clipped from V and 3 bases from J, the junction kept 4 bases outside the gene matches. The CDR3 covers 15 residues. The DNA for the CDR3 is TGTGCCAGCAGATTCGGACTAGCGGGGGAAGAGACCCAGTACTTC. This translates into CASRFGLAGEETQYF.